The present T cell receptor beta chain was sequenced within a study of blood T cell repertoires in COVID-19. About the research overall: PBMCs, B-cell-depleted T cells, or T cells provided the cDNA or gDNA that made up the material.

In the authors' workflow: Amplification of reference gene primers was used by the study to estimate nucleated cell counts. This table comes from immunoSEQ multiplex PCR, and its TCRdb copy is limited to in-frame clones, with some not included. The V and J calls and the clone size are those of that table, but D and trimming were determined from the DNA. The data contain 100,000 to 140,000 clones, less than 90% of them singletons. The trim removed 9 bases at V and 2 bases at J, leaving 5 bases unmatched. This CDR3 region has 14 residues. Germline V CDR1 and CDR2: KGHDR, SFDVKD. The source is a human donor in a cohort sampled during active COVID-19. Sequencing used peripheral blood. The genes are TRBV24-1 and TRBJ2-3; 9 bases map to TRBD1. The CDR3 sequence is CATRDREYTDTQYF. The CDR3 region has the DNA TGTGCCACCCGGGACAGGGAATACACAGATACGCAGTATTTT.